A selection of T cell receptor beta chains follows, all from one sample in a study of shared clonotypes between healthy human individuals. The method was immunoSEQ multiplex PCR; TCRdb's version includes in-frame clones alone and lacks a portion of them. This sample has approximately 350,000 clones; roughly 70% occur once, and the top ten carry 10% to 13%. Sequencing was carried out using memory CD4+ T cells sorted from blood. The receptors here all came from a man aged 30 to 45 in good health. Each CDR3 is given with its conserved first and last residue. Fields, in order: D gene, J gene, clone size, V gene, CDR3 DNA, CDR3 protein. A D gene is named only where the DNA matches it firmly. The size of a clone is reported for some rows only, either as once, few or many, or as a class for expanded clones.

>-|TRBJ2-3|-|TRBV19
TGTGCCATCGGAGGGAGCGCCTCTAGCACAGATACGCAGTATTTT
CAIGGSASSTDTQYF
>TRBD2|TRBJ2-2|-|TRBV11-2
TGTGCCAGCAGCCCCGGGAGGGGGGACACCGGGGAGCTGTTTTTT
CASSPGRGDTGELFF
>-|TRBJ1-3|-|TRBV29-1
TGCAGCGTTGAGCTGGACTCTGGAAACACCATATATTTT
CSVELDSGNTIYF
>TRBD2|TRBJ2-7|-|TRBV11-2
TGTGCCAGCAGTCGGATTCGGGCTAGCGGGACCTACGAGCAGTACTTC
CASSRIRASGTYEQYF
>TRBD1|TRBJ1-5|-|TRBV18
TGTGCCAGCTCACGACAGGGTCCTAATCAGCCCCAGCATTTT
CASSRQGPNQPQHF
>-|TRBJ2-5|-|TRBV5-1
TGCGCCAGCAGCTTATCCCAGCATGGGGAGACCCAGTACTTC
CASSLSQHGETQYF
>TRBD1|TRBJ1-5|-|TRBV2
TGTGCCAGCGGGACAGGGTTTAGGCCCCAGCATTTT
CASGTGFRPQHF
>-|TRBJ1-2|many|TRBV28
TGTGCCAGCAGTTTATGGGCCGGGACACGGAGGGTCGGCTACACCTTC
CASSLWAGTRRVGYTF
>-|TRBJ2-7|-|TRBV6-1
TGTGCCAGCAGTGAAAAACACGAGCAGTACTTC
CASSEKHEQYF
>TRBD2|TRBJ2-4|-|TRBV28
TGTGCCAGCAGTTTACCCAAAGGTGGTCTAGCGGGAAGGAAGAACATTCAGTACTTC
CASSLPKGGLAGRKNIQYF
>-|TRBJ1-1|-|TRBV9
TGTGCCAGCAGCGGCCGGGGGTCGGGAGCTTTCTTT
CASSGRGSGAFF
>TRBD1|TRBJ2-3|once|TRBV5-6
TGTGCCAGCAGCGACGGACAGGGCGCAGATACGCAGTATTTT
CASSDGQGADTQYF
>TRBD2|TRBJ2-1|-|TRBV20-1
TGCAGTGCCAATAGCGGGGCTGAGCAGTTCTTC
CSANSGAEQFF
>-|TRBJ1-2|-|TRBV30
TGTGCCTGGAGTGCGACACCAGAAGGCTACACCTTC
CAWSATPEGYTF
>-|TRBJ2-7|-|TRBV6-1
TGTGCCAGCTCGGCTCTTAGCCTCTACGAGCAGTACTTC
CASSALSLYEQYF
>-|TRBJ2-5|-|TRBV27
TGTGCCAGCAGTTTCCAAACAGGGTGGCAGACCCAGTACTTC
CASSFQTGWQTQYF
>-|TRBJ2-1|-|TRBV18
TGTGCCAGCTCAAGGTTCCCGGGACAAGAACCAAATGAGCAGTTCTTC
CASSRFPGQEPNEQFF
>-|TRBJ1-4|-|TRBV28
TGTGCCAGCAGTGGTGTCCTAAGTAATGAAAAACTGTTTTTT
CASSGVLSNEKLFF
>-|TRBJ2-7|-|TRBV18
TGTGCCAGCTCCAGGGGAGGCTACGAGCAGTACTTC
CASSRGGYEQYF
>-|TRBJ2-2|-|TRBV11-2
TGTGCCAGCAGCTTATCAGGGGCGGCCGGGGAGCTGTTTTTT
CASSLSGAAGELFF
>TRBD2|TRBJ2-1|-|TRBV5-4
TGTGCCAGCAGCACAGTAGCGGGAGGGACTTACAATGAGCAGTTCTTC
CASSTVAGGTYNEQFF
>-|TRBJ2-5|-|TRBV9
TGTGCCAGCAGCGTAGCTCCGGGCGTGCAAGAGACCCAGTACTTC
CASSVAPGVQETQYF
>TRBD1|TRBJ1-1|once|TRBV7-2
TGTGCCAGCAGCCGTACCAAACAGGGGGGCACTGAAGCTTTCTTT
CASSRTKQGGTEAFF